This section outlines one T cell receptor beta chain sequence together with its context. Its antigen is unknown. PCR was performed using 60 Vbeta and 13 Jbeta primers. TCRdb's copy holds only in-frame clones and misses some; the assay was immunoSEQ multiplex PCR. The top ten clones hold roughly 6% of a sample with tens of thousands of clones, about 78% of them seen once. The data are from a study of cytomegalovirus exposure and HLA in healthy donors. Whole-study findings and limits: 16,951 TCR beta sequences were associated with HLA alleles at 0.05 false discovery rate in a later analysis. The listing of 160 or so TCR beta chains classed them as cytomegalovirus-associated.

It was healthy bone marrow donors who served as donors. The CDR3 totals 17 residues. V lost 1 base and J 0 bases, leaving 13 bases between the germline ends. Germline CDR1 and CDR2: SGHVS and FQNEAQ. The source of this sequence is a male donor in good health and CMV-seropositive. The chain has TRBV7-8 and TRBJ2-1; D gene ambiguous. The specimen was PBMCs. The CDR3 sequence is CASSLERVPSSYNEQFF. The DNA of the CDR3 is TGTGCCAGCAGCTTAGAACGGGTTCCAAGCTCCTACAATGAGCAGTTCTTC.